The next 27 T cell receptor beta chains were all read from a single sample in a study of T cells after yellow fever vaccination. In TCRdb, the 5' RACE reads were re-called with MiXCR into one record per CDR3 protein. The sample holds more than 110,000 distinct CDR3 sequences, under 7% seen once. The sample was CD4+ T cells sorted from PBMCs, taken 10 days after the yellow fever booster vaccination. The source is a young man who received the YFV17D yellow fever vaccine.

This clonotype was seen many times. One end of the junction does not line up with germline, which may come from a read error. This sequence joins TRBV7-7 and TRBJ2-2, with TRBD2 as a possible D gene (6 bases). Germline lookup yields CDR1 SSHAT and CDR2 FNYEAQ (reference sequence). CDR3 length: 19 residues. The DNA for the CDR3 is TGTGCTAGCAGCTTTCGTCGGGAGACCCTTAGCCTCGGCACCGGGGAGCTGTTTTTT. Translating gives CASSFRRETLSLGTGELFF.

This clonotype has at least ten counts. V gene TRBV20-1 combines with J gene TRBJ2-1; 7 nucleotides align to TRBD2. V lost 0 bases to trimming and J lost 6 bases; unmatched junction nucleotides: 2. The CDR3 covers 13 residues. CDR1 is DFQATT and CDR2 is SNEGSKA in the germline V gene (reference sequence). This chain's CDR3 is CSAREASGNEQFF. The CDR3 DNA reads as TGCAGTGCTAGAGAGGCTAGCGGCAATGAGCAGTTCTTC.

Ten or more counts support this clonotype. The chain links TRBV6-2 or TRBV6-3 to TRBJ2-6, with D unclear. The CDR3 runs 14 residues. The germline V and J ends were trimmed by 6 bases and 3 bases, with 9 bases remaining between them. In germline, CDR1 is MNHEY, CDR2 SVGEGT. The CDR3 DNA sequence: TGTGCCAGCAGCGAATGGGATGGGGCCAACGTCCTGACTTTC. Translating it yields CASSEWDGANVLTF.

This clonotype has at least ten counts. The rearrangement joins TRBV11-2 to TRBJ2-1; possibly TRBD2 for D (6 bases). V was trimmed by 5 bases and J by 10 bases, leaving 12 bases between them. The germline CDR1 and CDR2 sequences are SGHAT and FQNNGV. The CDR3 is made up of 12 amino acids. CDR3 sequence: CASSILALEQFF. The CDR3 DNA reads as TGTGCCAGCAGCATACTAGCACTCGAGCAGTTCTTC.

This clonotype was seen a few times. This chain uses TRBV5-6 with TRBJ2-7; TRBD2 agrees at 9 bases. The V gene's germline CDR1 is SGHDT and CDR2 YYEEEE. The J segment lost 2 bases and the V segment lost 1 base, leaving 13 bases of the junction unmatched. The CDR3 is 18 amino acids. CDR3 DNA: TGTGCCAGCAGCTTGCCCCCGACTAGCGGCTATTCAACCTACGAGCAGTACTTC. Protein product: CASSLPPTSGYSTYEQYF.

This clonotype was counted at least ten times. The CDR3 protein is CASSEGGTDYNEQFF. For the CDR3, the DNA is TGCGCCAGCAGCGAAGGTGGGACAGATTACAATGAGCAGTTCTTC. The chain recombines TRBV5-1 with TRBJ2-1; 7 nucleotides agree with TRBD1. The CDR3 covers 15 residues. V was pared by 4 bases and J by 4 bases, with 8 bases of the junction left unmatched. Germline values: CDR1 SGHRS, CDR2 YFSETQ.

In its sample, this clonotype was seen many times. The chain recombines TRBV5-1 with TRBJ1-1; TRBD1 matches at 7 bases. J was trimmed by 1 base and V by 4 bases; bases with no gene match: 10. In germline, CDR1 is SGHRS, CDR2 YFSETQ. The CDR3 covers 16 residues. The CDR3 region is CASSLRVGGSNTEAFF. The CDR3, as DNA: TGCGCCAGCAGCCTTCGGGTAGGGGGCTCGAACACTGAAGCTTTCTTT.

This clonotype was observed a few times. Compared with germline, one end of the junction differs, possibly owing to a read error. This chain connects TRBV20-1 to TRBJ2-3, with 12 bases lining up with TRBD2. The CDR3 is 17 amino acids. Germline assignment: CDR1 DFQATT and CDR2 SNEGSKA (reference sequence). CDR3 amino acids: CSARASGRAGGTDTQYF. CDR3 bases: TGCAGTGCCAGAGCTAGCGGGAGGGCGGGTGGCACAGATACGCAGTATTTT.

This clonotype was counted at least ten times. This chain joins TRBV12-5 and TRBJ2-5; D remains unclear. The CDR3 contains 12 residues. Per germline, CDR1 LGHNT and CDR2 FRNRAP. The V end was cut by 7 bases, the J end by 3 bases, with 9 bases between. The CDR3, as DNA: TGTGCTAGTGTCGGGCCGGAAGAGACCCAGTACTTC. This translates into CASVGPEETQYF.

Only a few counts were recorded for this clonotype. This chain joins TRBV28 and TRBJ2-7, with TRBD1 identical over 7 bases. V shed 7 bases and J 2 bases; nucleotides not matched to a gene: 5. There are 13 residues in the CDR3. The germline CDR1 and CDR2 sequences are MDHEN and SYDVKM. Written as DNA, the CDR3 is TGTGCCAGCATCAGGGGGAACACCTACGAGCAGTACTTC. This codes for CASIRGNTYEQYF.

This clonotype was counted at least ten times. The V and J genes are TRBV10-2 and TRBJ1-1; no definite D call. V was cut by 5 bases and J by 7 bases, with 14 bases left in between. Germline CDR1 and CDR2: WSHSY and SAAADI. This CDR3 contains 13 residues. The CDR3 DNA reads as TGCGCCAGCAGTAAAAACAGTGGACGTGAAGCTTTCTTT. This codes for CASSKNSGREAFF.

This clonotype has ten or more counts. The V call is TRBV5-1, the J call TRBJ2-7, with 10 bases fitting TRBD2. CDR3 length: 15 residues. The germline gives CDR1 SGHRS, CDR2 YFSETQ. V lost 0 bases and J lost 4; bases outside the gene matches: 4. CDR3 sequence (DNA): TGCGCCAGCAGCTTGGTTCTAGCGGGAGATTACGAGCAGTACTTC. This encodes CASSLVLAGDYEQYF.

This clonotype was seen many times. V and J are TRBV5-1 and TRBJ2-3; D not resolved. CDR1 is SGHRS and CDR2 is YFSETQ in the germline V gene. V gave up 4 bases and J gave up 2 bases, with 14 bases separating them. This CDR3 has 15 amino acids. The CDR3: CASSLSSTHTDTQYF. The CDR3 bases are TGCGCCAGCAGCCTTAGCTCTACACACACAGATACGCAGTATTTT.

This clonotype has at least ten counts. The rearrangement joins TRBV5-6 to TRBJ2-5; 8 bases agree with TRBD1. The length of the CDR3 is 15 residues. Germline CDR1 is SGHDT and CDR2 is YYEEEE. Trimming at V came to 0 bases and at J to 8 bases, leaving 9 bases not matched to a gene. The CDR3 sequence: CASSLVTGAPETQYF. The CDR3 region has the DNA TGTGCCAGCAGCTTGGTGACAGGGGCCCCTGAAACCCAGTACTTC.

The sample holds many counts of this clonotype. The chain combines TRBV20-1 with TRBJ2-2, with TRBD2 matching over 7 bases. CDR1 DFQATT and CDR2 SNEGSKA come from the germline V gene (reference sequence). The CDR3 totals 13 residues. The ends lost 5 bases at V and 1 base at J; junction bases unmatched: 1. This chain's CDR3 is CSAGTKNTGELFF. In DNA, the CDR3 is TGCAGTGCTGGGACTAAGAACACCGGGGAGCTGTTTTTT.

As concerns this clonotype: A much larger clone lies a single base off, so this may be a read error. V is TRBV6-1 and J is TRBJ1-5, with D maybe TRBD1 (6 bases). The CDR3 consists of 15 residues. Germline V gives CDR1 MNHNS, CDR2 SASEGT. CDR3 nucleotides: TGTTCCAGCAGCCGAGACAGGTACCTTAATCAGCCCCAGCATTTT. It translates to CSSSRDRYLNQPQHF.

The V and J genes are TRBV15 and TRBJ2-1; D remains ambiguous. V gave up 1 base and J gave up 1 base, with 11 bases separating them. Per germline, CDR1 LNHNV and CDR2 YYDKDF (reference sequence). The CDR3 has 16 amino acids. CDR3 amino acids: CATSRVIGLSYNEQFF. CDR3 DNA sequence: TGTGCCACCAGCAGAGTTATAGGGCTTTCCTACAATGAGCAGTTCTTC.

The sample holds many counts of this clonotype. V usage is TRBV24-1 and J usage is TRBJ2-2; either TRBD1 or TRBD2 may supply D (6 bases each). V lost 9 bases to trimming and J lost 9 bases, with 10 bases between them. CDR1 and CDR2 (germline): KGHDR, SFDVKD. There are 11 residues in the CDR3. The CDR3 DNA sequence: TGTGCCACCGGTGGGGGGCGGGAGCTGTTTTTT. It yields the protein CATGGGRELFF.

This clonotype was counted many times. The gene calls are TRBV10-3 and TRBJ1-6; D uncertain. V lost 2 bases and J lost 5, with 10 bases in between. CDR1 and CDR2 (germline): ENHRY, SYGVKD. This CDR3 has 15 amino acids. CDR3 coding DNA: TGTGCCATCAGTGAGGGGTCAGGTGATAATTCACCCCTCCACTTT. Translated: CAISEGSGDNSPLHF.

The chain has TRBV7-9 and TRBJ1-6; perhaps TRBD1 as D (5 bases). CDR3 length: 14 amino acids. V lost 10 bases, J lost 8 bases, and 18 bases lay in between. Per the germline V gene, CDR1 is SEHNR and CDR2 is FQNEAQ (reference sequence). The CDR3 nucleotides read TGTGCCACTCAACCCACAGGAGGTGATTCACCCCTCCACTTT. Translating it yields CATQPTGGDSPLHF.

There are many counts of this clonotype. The CDR3 DNA sequence: TGTGCCAGCAGCTCGACAGGGATTAATCAGCCCCAGCATTTT. It is translated as CASSSTGINQPQHF. V is TRBV7-2 and J is TRBJ1-5; the match to TRBD1 covers 7 bases. J was trimmed by 4 bases and V by 4 bases; bases with no gene match: 4. This CDR3 is built from 14 residues. Germline V gene sequence: CDR1 SGHTA, CDR2 FQGNSA.

This clonotype has a count of ten or more. The V call is TRBV12-3 or TRBV12-4, the J call TRBJ2-6; no reliable D call. There are 14 residues in the CDR3. The V end was cut by 7 bases, the J end by 0 bases, with 7 bases between. CDR3 nucleotides: TGTGCCAGCATCCAGAGCTCTGGGGCCAACGTCCTGACTTTC. It encodes CASIQSSGANVLTF.

This clonotype appeared once. The V call is TRBV4-3, the J call TRBJ2-3, with 13 bases aligning to TRBD2. The CDR3 loop spans 17 amino acids. The V gene's germline CDR1 is LGHNA and CDR2 YSLEER. Losses at the gene ends were 5 bases for V and 8 bases for J; bases not matched to a gene: 13. CDR3: CASSSQPRLAGGATQYF. CDR3 sequence (DNA): TGCGCCAGCAGCTCCCAACCGCGACTAGCGGGAGGTGCTACGCAGTATTTT.

This clonotype was observed many times. The V gene is TRBV7-9, the J gene TRBJ2-3, with D possibly matching TRBD2 (5 bases). This CDR3 region has 11 residues. Germline assignment: CDR1 SEHNR and CDR2 FQNEAQ (reference sequence). The V end was cut by 3 bases, the J end by 13 bases, with 11 bases between. The CDR3 DNA follows: TGTGCCAGCAGCTTCAAGCGGTCCGAGTATTTT. Its translation: CASSFKRSEYF.

At least ten counts were recorded for this clonotype. The chain is built from TRBV5-1 and TRBJ2-7; 11 bases are shared with TRBD1. The CDR3 covers 15 residues. Trimming removed 1 base from V and 4 bases from J; junction bases left unmatched: 4. Germline V gene data show CDR1 as SGHRS and CDR2 as YFSETQ. CDR3 amino acids: CASSLPGTGGYEQYF. Written as DNA, the CDR3 is TGCGCCAGCAGCTTGCCCGGGACAGGGGGATACGAGCAGTACTTC.

The CDR3 here is CATSSGQRNEKLFF. Here the CDR3 DNA reads TGTGCCACTAGTAGTGGCCAGCGTAATGAAAAACTGTTTTTT. V gene TRBV28 combines with J gene TRBJ1-4; D gene uncertain. V lost 10 bases and J 4 bases, leaving 16 bases between the germline ends. Germline-derived CDR1 and CDR2 are MDHEN and SYDVKM. The CDR3 runs 14 residues.

This clonotype appeared a few times. The chain combines TRBV7-9 with TRBJ1-1, with D perhaps matching TRBD1 (6 bases). The length of the CDR3 is 15 residues. From germline, CDR1 is SEHNR and CDR2 FQNEAQ (reference sequence). With 5 bases removed from V and 1 base from J, the gap between germline ends came to 14 bases. CDR3 protein: CASSTWVGANTEAFF. The CDR3 region has the DNA TGTGCCAGCAGCACGTGGGTGGGGGCGAACACTGAAGCTTTCTTT.